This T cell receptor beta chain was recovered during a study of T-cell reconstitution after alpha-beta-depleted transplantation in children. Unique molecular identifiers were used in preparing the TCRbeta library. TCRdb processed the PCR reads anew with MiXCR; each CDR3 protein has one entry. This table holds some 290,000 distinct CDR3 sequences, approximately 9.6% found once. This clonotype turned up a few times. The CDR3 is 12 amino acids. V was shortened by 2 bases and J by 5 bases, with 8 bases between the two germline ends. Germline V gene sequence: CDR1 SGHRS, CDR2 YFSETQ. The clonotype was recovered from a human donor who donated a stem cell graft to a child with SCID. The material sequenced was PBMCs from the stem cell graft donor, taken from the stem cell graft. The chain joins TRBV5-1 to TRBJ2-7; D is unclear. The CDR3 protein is CASSFLPDEQYF. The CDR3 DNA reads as TGCGCCAGCAGCTTCCTGCCCGACGAGCAGTACTTC.